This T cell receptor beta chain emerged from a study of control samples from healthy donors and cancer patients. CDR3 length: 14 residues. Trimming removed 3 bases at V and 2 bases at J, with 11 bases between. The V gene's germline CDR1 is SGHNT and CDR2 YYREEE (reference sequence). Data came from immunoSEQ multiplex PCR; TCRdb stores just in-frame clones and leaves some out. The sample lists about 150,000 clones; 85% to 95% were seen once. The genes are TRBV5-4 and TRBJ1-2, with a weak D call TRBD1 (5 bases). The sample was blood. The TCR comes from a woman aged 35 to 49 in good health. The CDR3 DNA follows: TGTGCCAGCAGCTCCGTCGGGGGGAACTATGGCTACACCTTC. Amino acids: CASSSVGGNYGYTF.